These 14 T cell receptor beta chains came from one sample sequenced in a study of shared clonotypes between healthy human individuals. Sequencing used immunoSEQ multiplex PCR; TCRdb keeps in-frame clones, though not all of them. The sample consists of over 2 million clones, approximately 95% of them appearing once. The source material was naive CD4+ T cells sorted from blood. Sample subset: CD45RA+ positively selected. All receptors come from a man aged 18 to 30 in good health.

The CDR3 region is CASSLLSGLINEQYF. CDR3 bases: TGTGCCAGCAGCTTGCTTAGCGGGTTGATTAACGAGCAGTACTTC. The rearrangement joins TRBV5-6 to TRBJ2-7; TRBD2 aligns across 7 bases. CDR3 length: 15 residues. V dropped 1 base and J dropped 5; count of bases not matched to a gene: 9. Germline loops: CDR1 SGHDT, CDR2 YYEEEE.

This chain joins TRBV10-2 and TRBJ2-1; no firm D call. The CDR3 has 12 amino acids. Germline CDR1 and CDR2: WSHSY and SAAADI. Trimming took off 5 bases at V and 9 bases at J, with 11 bases between the two ends. Here the CDR3 DNA reads TGCGCCAGCAGTCACCCGGTCGGTGAGCAGTTCTTC. It yields the protein CASSHPVGEQFF.

The rearrangement links TRBV6-4 to TRBJ1-2; D is unresolved. There are 16 residues in the CDR3. Trimming removed 0 bases from V and 4 bases from J, with 15 bases in between. The germline V gene encodes CDR1 MRHNA and CDR2 SNTAGT. CDR3 protein: CASSDSIRAHSYGYTF. The CDR3 DNA follows: TGTGCCAGCAGTGACTCAATTAGGGCCCACTCCTATGGCTACACCTTC.

The genes are TRBV11-3 and TRBJ2-5, with D unclear. The V end lost 0 bases, the J end lost 7 bases, and 9 bases lay between the germline ends. Germline CDR1 reads SGHNT; CDR2 reads YENEEA. The CDR3 is made up of 13 amino acids. The CDR3 here is CASSLDHTGTQYF. DNA for the CDR3: TGTGCCAGCAGCTTAGATCACACTGGGACCCAGTACTTC.

This chain joins TRBV9 and TRBJ2-3; a possible D gene is TRBD2 (6 bases). The germline CDR1 and CDR2 sequences are SGDLS and YYNGEE. The CDR3 runs to 16 residues. Trimming took 0 bases from V and 6 from J, leaving 17 bases between them. The CDR3 sequence: CASSVGGTPGRDTQYF. CDR3 in DNA: TGTGCCAGCAGCGTAGGCGGGACTCCGGGCAGGGATACGCAGTATTTT.

The count of this clone is one. The chain recombines TRBV5-1 with TRBJ2-5; D is ambiguous. Deletions cut 7 bases from V and 4 bases from J, with 8 bases between. Germline values: CDR1 SGHRS, CDR2 YFSETQ. This CDR3 has 11 residues. The CDR3 DNA reads TGCGCCAGCCGTTTCGCAGAGACCCAGTACTTC. This gives the protein CASRFAETQYF.

The chain recombines TRBV4-1 with TRBJ2-3; D remains unclear. V gave up 0 bases and J gave up 2 bases, with 15 bases separating them. The CDR3 length is 17 residues. CDR1 is MGHRA, CDR2 YSYEKL, per germline. The CDR3 loop is CASSQDNPPAVTDTQYF. The CDR3 nucleotides are TGCGCCAGCAGCCAAGATAATCCCCCCGCCGTCACAGATACGCAGTATTTT.

Regarding this clone: Other DNA sequences of this sample code for an identical CDR3. The chain joins TRBV29-1 to TRBJ1-1, with D unclear. The CDR3 is 11 residues long. Germline-derived CDR1 and CDR2 are SQVTM and ANQGSEA. V lost 3 bases and J lost 4, with 6 bases in between. The CDR3 loop reads CSVEWGTEAFF. The CDR3 nucleotides read TGCAGCGTTGAGTGGGGCACTGAAGCTTTCTTT.

On this clone itself: The sample holds other DNA sequences that translate to the same CDR3. The V call is TRBV5-6, the J call TRBJ1-5; 11 nucleotides line up with TRBD1. The CDR3 has 15 amino acids. V was pared by 4 bases and J by 4 bases, with 4 bases of the junction left unmatched. Germline V gene lookup returns CDR1 SGHDT and CDR2 YYEEEE. CDR3 DNA: TGTGCCAGCAGCCGGGGACAGGGGGTAAATCAGCCCCAGCATTTT. It translates to CASSRGQGVNQPQHF.

V and J are TRBV5-1 and TRBJ2-3; no firm D call. Looked up from germline, CDR1 is SGHRS and CDR2 is YFSETQ. The V gene lost 4 bases and the J gene lost 3 bases, with 15 bases spanning the gap. This CDR3 is built from 15 residues. CDR3 sequence: CASSLVADRTDTQYF. The DNA of the CDR3 is TGCGCCAGCAGCCTTGTGGCAGATCGTACAGATACGCAGTATTTT.

The chain employs TRBV9 and TRBJ2-3; maybe TRBD2 (6 bases). Trimming took 0 bases from V and 1 from J, leaving 9 bases between them. The CDR3 is 15 amino acids. The germline CDR1 and CDR2 sequences are SGDLS and YYNGEE. This CDR3 is CASSVGRDGTDTQYF. For the CDR3, the DNA is TGTGCCAGCAGCGTAGGGAGGGATGGCACAGATACGCAGTATTTT.

This chain joins TRBV5-1 and TRBJ1-1; no definite D call. The CDR3 contains 15 residues. From germline, CDR1 is SGHRS and CDR2 YFSETQ. Trimming took off 4 bases at V and 2 bases at J, with 15 bases between the two ends. The CDR3 region has the DNA TGCGCCAGCAGCCCACAACCGACGGTTAACACTGAAGCTTTCTTT. The encoded protein is CASSPQPTVNTEAFF.

The gene calls are TRBV30 and TRBJ2-7, with no clear D. CDR3 length equals 11 residues. From germline, CDR1 is GTSNPN and CDR2 SVGIG (reference sequence). Trimming took 4 bases from V and 2 from J, leaving 6 bases between them. The CDR3 is CAWTEAYEQYF. As DNA, the CDR3 is TGTGCCTGGACAGAAGCCTACGAGCAGTACTTC.

The chain has TRBV27 and TRBJ1-6; TRBD1 might be the D (5 bases). This CDR3 is 15 amino acids long. V was pared by 2 bases and J by 11 bases, with 16 bases between. In germline, CDR1 is MNHEY, CDR2 SMNVEV (reference sequence). Here the CDR3 reads CASSLARVYGAPLHF. For the CDR3, the DNA is TGTGCCAGCAGTTTAGCCAGGGTTTACGGTGCACCCCTCCACTTT.